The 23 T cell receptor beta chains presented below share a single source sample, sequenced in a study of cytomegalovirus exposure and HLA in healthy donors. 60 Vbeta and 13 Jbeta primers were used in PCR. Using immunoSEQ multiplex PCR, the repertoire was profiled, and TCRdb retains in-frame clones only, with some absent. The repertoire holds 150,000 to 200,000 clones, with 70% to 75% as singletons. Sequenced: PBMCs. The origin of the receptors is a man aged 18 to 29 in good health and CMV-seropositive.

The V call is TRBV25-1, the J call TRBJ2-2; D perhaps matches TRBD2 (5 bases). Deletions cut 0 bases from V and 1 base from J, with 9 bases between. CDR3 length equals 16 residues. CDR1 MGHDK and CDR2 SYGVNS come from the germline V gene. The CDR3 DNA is TGTGCCAGCAGTGAATATAGTGGACTGAACACCGGGGAGCTGTTTTTT. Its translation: CASSEYSGLNTGELFF.

The CDR3 here is CASSSGGLTFSGNTIYF. Written as DNA, the CDR3 is TGTGCCAGCAGTTCCGGGGGACTGACCTTCTCTGGAAACACCATATATTTT. The chain couples TRBV28 to TRBJ1-3, with D possibly matching TRBD1 (5 bases). The CDR3 is 17 amino acids. Germline V gene sequence: CDR1 MDHEN, CDR2 SYDVKM. V was trimmed by 4 bases and J by 0 bases, leaving 16 bases between them.

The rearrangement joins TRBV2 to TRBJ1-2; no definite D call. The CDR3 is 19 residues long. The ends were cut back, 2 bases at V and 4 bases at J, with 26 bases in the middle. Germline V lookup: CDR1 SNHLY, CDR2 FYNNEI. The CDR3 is CASSEYWRGSDALGYGYTF. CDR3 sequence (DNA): TGTGCCAGCAGTGAATATTGGCGGGGAAGTGACGCTCTTGGCTATGGCTACACCTTC.

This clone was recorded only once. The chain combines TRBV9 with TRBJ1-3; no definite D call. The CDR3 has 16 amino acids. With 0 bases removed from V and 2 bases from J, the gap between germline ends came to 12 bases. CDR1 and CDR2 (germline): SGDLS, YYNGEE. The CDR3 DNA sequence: TGTGCCAGCAGCGTAGGGGAGGGTGGGACTGGAAACACCATATATTTT. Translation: CASSVGEGGTGNTIYF.

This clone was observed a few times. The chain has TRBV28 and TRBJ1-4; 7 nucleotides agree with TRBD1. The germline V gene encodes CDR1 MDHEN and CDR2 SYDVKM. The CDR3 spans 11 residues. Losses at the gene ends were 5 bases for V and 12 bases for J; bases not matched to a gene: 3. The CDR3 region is CASSPTGELFF. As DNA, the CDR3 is TGTGCCAGCAGTCCCACAGGGGAACTGTTTTTT.

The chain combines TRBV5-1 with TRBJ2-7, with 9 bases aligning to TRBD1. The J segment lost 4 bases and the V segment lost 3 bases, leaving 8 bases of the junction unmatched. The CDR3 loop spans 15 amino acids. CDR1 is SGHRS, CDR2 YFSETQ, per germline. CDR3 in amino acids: CASSSRPGQGYEQYV. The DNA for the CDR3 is TGCGCCAGCAGCTCCCGCCCGGGACAGGGATACGAGCAGTACGTC.

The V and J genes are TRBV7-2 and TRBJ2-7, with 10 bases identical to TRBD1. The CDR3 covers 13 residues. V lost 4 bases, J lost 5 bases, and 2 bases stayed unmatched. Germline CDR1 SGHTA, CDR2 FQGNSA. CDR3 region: CASSSDRGNEQYV. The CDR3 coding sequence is TGTGCCAGCAGCTCGGACAGGGGGAACGAGCAGTACGTC.

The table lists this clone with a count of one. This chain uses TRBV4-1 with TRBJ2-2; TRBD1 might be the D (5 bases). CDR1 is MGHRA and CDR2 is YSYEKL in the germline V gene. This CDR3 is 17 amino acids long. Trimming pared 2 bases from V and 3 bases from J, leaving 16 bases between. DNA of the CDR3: TGCGCCAGCAGCCAAAAAGCTGGGGCAGGGCACACCGGGGAGCTGTTTTTT. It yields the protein CASSQKAGAGHTGELFF.

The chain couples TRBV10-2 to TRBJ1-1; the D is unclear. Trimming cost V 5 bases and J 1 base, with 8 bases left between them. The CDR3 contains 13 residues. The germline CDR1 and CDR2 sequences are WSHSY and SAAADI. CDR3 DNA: TGCGCCAGCAGTAGTACTCAGAACACTGAAGCTTTCTTT. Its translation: CASSSTQNTEAFF.

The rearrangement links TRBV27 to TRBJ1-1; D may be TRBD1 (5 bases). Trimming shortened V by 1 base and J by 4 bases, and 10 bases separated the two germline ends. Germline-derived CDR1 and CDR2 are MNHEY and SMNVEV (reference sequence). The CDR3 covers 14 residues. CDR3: CASSLWGSFTEAFF. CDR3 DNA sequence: TGTGCCAGCAGTTTATGGGGCAGCTTCACTGAAGCTTTCTTT.

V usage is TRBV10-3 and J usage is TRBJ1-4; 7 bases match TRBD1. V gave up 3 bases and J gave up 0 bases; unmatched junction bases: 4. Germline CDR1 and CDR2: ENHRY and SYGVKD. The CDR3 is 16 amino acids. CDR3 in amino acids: CAISDPDRATNEKLFF. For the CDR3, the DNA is TGTGCCATCAGTGACCCAGACAGGGCAACTAATGAAAAACTGTTTTTT.

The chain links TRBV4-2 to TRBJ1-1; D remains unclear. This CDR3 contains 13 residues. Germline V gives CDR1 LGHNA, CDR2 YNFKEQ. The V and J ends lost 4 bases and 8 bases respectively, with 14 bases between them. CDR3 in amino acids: CASSPAVSAEAFF. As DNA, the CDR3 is TGTGCCAGCAGCCCGGCGGTGAGTGCGGAAGCTTTCTTT.

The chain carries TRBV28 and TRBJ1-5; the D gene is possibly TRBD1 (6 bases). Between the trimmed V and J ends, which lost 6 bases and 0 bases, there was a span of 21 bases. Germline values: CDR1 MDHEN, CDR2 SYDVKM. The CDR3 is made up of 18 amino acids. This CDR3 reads CASRYIAGTQNSNQPQHF. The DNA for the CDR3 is TGTGCCAGCAGGTACATCGCCGGGACACAAAATAGCAATCAGCCCCAGCATTTT.

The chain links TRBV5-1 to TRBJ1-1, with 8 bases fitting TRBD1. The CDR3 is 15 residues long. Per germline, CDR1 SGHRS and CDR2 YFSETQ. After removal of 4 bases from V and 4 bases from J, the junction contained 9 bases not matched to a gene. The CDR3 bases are TGCGCCAGCAGCGATGGACAGGGATTTATCACTGAAGCTTTCTTT. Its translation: CASSDGQGFITEAFF.

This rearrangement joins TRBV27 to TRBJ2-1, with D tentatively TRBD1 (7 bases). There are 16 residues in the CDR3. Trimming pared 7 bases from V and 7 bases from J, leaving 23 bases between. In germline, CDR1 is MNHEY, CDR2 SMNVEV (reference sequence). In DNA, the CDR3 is TGTGCCAGCACCCACCTAAGGAAGGGGGCGGGGAATGAGCAGTTCTTC. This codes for CASTHLRKGAGNEQFF.

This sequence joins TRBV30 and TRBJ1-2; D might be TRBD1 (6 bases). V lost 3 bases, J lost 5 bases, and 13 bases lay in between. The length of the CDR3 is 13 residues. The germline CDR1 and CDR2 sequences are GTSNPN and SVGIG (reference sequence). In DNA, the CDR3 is TGTGCCTGGAGAGGGGGGGCTGGGTATGGCTACACCTTC. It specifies CAWRGGAGYGYTF.

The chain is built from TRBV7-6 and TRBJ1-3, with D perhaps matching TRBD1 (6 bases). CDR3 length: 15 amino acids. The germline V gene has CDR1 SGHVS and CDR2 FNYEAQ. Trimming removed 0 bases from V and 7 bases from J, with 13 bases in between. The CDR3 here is CASSLAKGEGNTIYF. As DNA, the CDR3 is TGTGCCAGCAGCTTAGCGAAGGGGGAGGGCAACACCATATATTTT.

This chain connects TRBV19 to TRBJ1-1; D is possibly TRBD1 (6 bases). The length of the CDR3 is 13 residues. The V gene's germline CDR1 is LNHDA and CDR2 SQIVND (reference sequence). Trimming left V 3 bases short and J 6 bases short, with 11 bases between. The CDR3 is CASSMPTGSEAFF. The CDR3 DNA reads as TGTGCCAGTAGTATGCCCACAGGGTCTGAAGCTTTCTTT.

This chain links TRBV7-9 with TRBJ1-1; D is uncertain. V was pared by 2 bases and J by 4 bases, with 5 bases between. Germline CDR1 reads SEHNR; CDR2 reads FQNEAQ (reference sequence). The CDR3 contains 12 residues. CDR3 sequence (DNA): TGTGCCAGCAGCTTACCAGTCACTGAAGCTTTCTTT. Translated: CASSLPVTEAFF.

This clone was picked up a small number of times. This CDR3 reads CASSLGQFTGELFF. The CDR3, as DNA: TGTGCCAGCAGCTTGGGGCAGTTCACCGGGGAGCTGTTTTTT. The chain joins TRBV7-9 to TRBJ2-2, with D perhaps matching TRBD1 (5 bases). The CDR3 length is 14 residues. From germline, CDR1 is SEHNR and CDR2 FQNEAQ (reference sequence). Trimming pared 3 bases from V and 4 bases from J, leaving 9 bases between.

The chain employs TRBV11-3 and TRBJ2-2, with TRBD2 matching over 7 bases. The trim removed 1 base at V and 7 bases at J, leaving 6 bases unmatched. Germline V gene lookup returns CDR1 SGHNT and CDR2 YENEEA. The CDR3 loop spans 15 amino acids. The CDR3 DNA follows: TGTGCCAGCAGCTTAGTGGCGGGGGTTGACGGGGAGCTGTTTTTT. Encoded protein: CASSLVAGVDGELFF.

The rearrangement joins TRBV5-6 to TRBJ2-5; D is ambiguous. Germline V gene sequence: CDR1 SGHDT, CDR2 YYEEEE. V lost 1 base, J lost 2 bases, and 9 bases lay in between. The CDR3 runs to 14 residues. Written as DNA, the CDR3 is TGTGCCAGCAGCTTGCGGTCAGGTCAAGAGACCCAGTACTTC. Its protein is CASSLRSGQETQYF.

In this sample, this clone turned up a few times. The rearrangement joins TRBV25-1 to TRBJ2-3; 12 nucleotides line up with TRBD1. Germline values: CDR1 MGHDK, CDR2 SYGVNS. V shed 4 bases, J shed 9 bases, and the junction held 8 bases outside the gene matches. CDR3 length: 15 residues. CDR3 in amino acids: CASSGHGTGGGTQYF. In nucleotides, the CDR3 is TGTGCCAGCAGTGGGCACGGGACAGGGGGCGGAACGCAGTATTTT.